This section outlines one TCR beta chain sequence together with its context. What it recognizes is unknown. TCRdb used MiXCR to reprocess the 5' RACE reads, holding one entry per CDR3 protein. The sample consists of 70,000 or so distinct CDR3 sequences, around 10% of them appearing once. The data are from a study of early T cells in non-severe SARS-CoV-2 infection. For the study at large: Sequencing of bulk RNA from unsorted whole blood was done, without chain pairing.

CDR3 length equals 18 residues. General study points: The study's VDJdb matching favored anti-spike CD8 responses and missed private and CD4 specificities.

This sequence originates from an adult who was a healthcare worker with PCR-confirmed SARS-CoV-2 infection or an uninfected control (not recorded which). The chain is built from TRBV12-2 and TRBJ2-3; the D call of TRBD2 is as the table states it, not checked on the DNA. TRBV12-2 is marked as a pseudogene. The sample was whole blood, taken at baseline. Written as DNA, the CDR3 is TGTGCAAGTCGCTTAGGTTCAGCGGGGGAGACACACACAGATACGCAGTATTTT. Encoded protein: CASRLGSAGETHTDTQYF.